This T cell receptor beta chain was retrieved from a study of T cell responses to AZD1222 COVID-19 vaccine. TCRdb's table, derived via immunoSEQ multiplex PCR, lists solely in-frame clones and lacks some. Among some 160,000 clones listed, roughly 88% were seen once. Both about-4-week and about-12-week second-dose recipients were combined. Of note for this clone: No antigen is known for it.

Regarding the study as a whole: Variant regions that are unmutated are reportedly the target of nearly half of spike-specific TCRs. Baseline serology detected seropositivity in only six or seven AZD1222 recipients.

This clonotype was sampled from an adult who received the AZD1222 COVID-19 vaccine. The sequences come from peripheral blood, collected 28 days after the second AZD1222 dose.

The CDR3 region is CASSLGRKTGELFF. CDR3 in DNA: TGTGCCAGCAGTTTAGGCAGGAAAACCGGGGAGCTGTTTTTT. The V gene is TRBV27, the J gene TRBJ2-2; D gene unclear. CDR1 is MNHEY and CDR2 is SMNVEV in the germline V gene (reference sequence). Trimming removed 2 bases from V and 5 bases from J, with 9 bases in between. This CDR3 region has 14 residues.